This T cell receptor (beta chain) is drawn from a study of blood T cells in healthy people across ages. The table lists this clonotype with a few counts. Its antigen is currently unknown. The CDR3 sequence is 18 residues long. J was trimmed by 1 base and V by 6 bases; bases with no gene match: 16. PBMCs were isolated at a quantity of at least 6.5 million per sample. Whole-study results and caveats: The study could not conclusively compare naive and antigen-experienced cells, given its unsorted PBMCs. Higher diversity, along with more naive CD4+ cells, distinguished long-lived donors from aged donors.

Together with a sample-barcoded 5' primer, a J-beta primer mix was included in a second PCR lasting roughly 6 to 12 cycles. TCRdb re-called the 5' RACE reads with MiXCR, one entry per CDR3 protein. This sample yields 450,000 to 650,000 distinct CDR3 sequences, of which less than 25% are seen a single time; 8.7% belongs to the top ten. These same records also appear under a second study, on T cells of mothers and their children. From that second work: All extracted RNA went into cDNA synthesis, roughly 1.5 ug per 15 ul.

This rearrangement joins TRBV12-3 or TRBV12-4 to TRBJ1-1, with TRBD1 matching over 8 bases. This TCR was sampled from a boy younger than 18 in good health. Sequencing was done on a sample of blood. The CDR3 is CASRDPGGVRRENTEAFF. The CDR3 DNA follows: TGTGCCAGCAGAGACCCAGGGGGCGTCAGACGCGAGAACACTGAAGCTTTCTTT.